The 32 T cell receptor beta chains below all came from one sample that was sequenced in a study of shared clonotypes between healthy human individuals. Only in-frame clones appear in the TCRdb table, and some are missing; sequencing was by immunoSEQ multiplex PCR. The profile shows about 820,000 clones, roughly 92% of them singletons. CD8 cells regarded as naive lacked CD45RO, were positively chosen for CCR7, and omitted terminally differentiated effector memory CD45RA+ cells. Sequences were obtained from naive CD8+ T cells sorted from blood. Source of these receptors: a man aged 30 to 39 in good health.

The chain couples TRBV6-1 to TRBJ2-3; D gene unclear. There are 13 residues in the CDR3. Germline V gives CDR1 MNHNS, CDR2 SASEGT. V dropped 7 bases and J dropped 6 bases, with 14 bases sitting between them. Written as DNA, the CDR3 is TGTGCCAGCATCGAGTATCCCAGGGATACGCAGTATTTT. Amino acid sequence: CASIEYPRDTQYF.

The chain carries TRBV29-1 and TRBJ2-7, with D unresolved. Looked up from germline, CDR1 is SQVTM and CDR2 is ANQGSEA. V was cut by 3 bases and J by 2 bases, with 5 bases left in between. This CDR3 is built from 11 residues. The CDR3 bases are TGCAGCGTTGAGGATACCTACGAGCAGTACTTC. This translates into CSVEDTYEQYF.

The gene calls are TRBV6-1 and TRBJ2-7, with no clear D. Germline values: CDR1 MNHNS, CDR2 SASEGT. There are 13 residues in the CDR3. V was shortened by 6 bases and J by 7 bases, with 16 bases between the two germline ends. The CDR3 reads CASRGTLDGEQYF. CDR3 DNA sequence: TGTGCCAGCAGGGGCACCCTCGACGGGGAGCAGTACTTC.

The V and J genes are TRBV5-5 and TRBJ1-4, with a possible D match to TRBD1 (5 bases). The V end was cut by 0 bases, the J end by 10 bases, with 13 bases between. Germline CDR1 SGHKS, CDR2 YYEKEE (reference sequence). There are 14 residues in the CDR3. CDR3 DNA: TGTGCCAGCAGCTTGGAGGGGCCCCAAGGAAAACTGTTTTTT. Translating it yields CASSLEGPQGKLFF.

The chain employs TRBV5-1 and TRBJ2-7; D is tentatively TRBD1 or TRBD2 (5 bases each). CDR3 length: 13 amino acids. Germline CDR1 SGHRS, CDR2 YFSETQ. Trimming cost V 0 bases and J 5 bases, with 9 bases left between them. As DNA, the CDR3 is TGCGCCAGCAGCTTGGCCGGGGACCACGAGCAGTACTTC. Amino acids: CASSLAGDHEQYF.

This clone was seen a single time. The V gene is TRBV4-3, the J gene TRBJ2-3; TRBD1 matches 7 bases. With V trimmed by 0 bases and J by 6 bases, 9 bases remained unmatched. The CDR3 totals 16 residues. Germline CDR1 is LGHNA and CDR2 is YSLEER. The CDR3: CASSQERRGRVDTQYF. The CDR3 DNA follows: TGCGCCAGCAGCCAAGAGAGAAGGGGGCGCGTTGATACGCAGTATTTT.

This chain uses TRBV13 with TRBJ2-3; D ambiguous. V dropped 0 bases and J dropped 1 base, with 5 bases sitting between them. CDR3 length: 14 amino acids. The germline V gene encodes CDR1 PRHDT and CDR2 FYEKMQ (reference sequence). The CDR3: CASSLGDGTDTQYF. In DNA form, the CDR3 reads TGTGCCAGCAGCTTAGGGGATGGCACAGATACGCAGTATTTT.

This chain uses TRBV4-1 with TRBJ1-1; the D is unclear. The CDR3 totals 12 residues. Trimming cost V 1 base and J 6 bases, with 6 bases left between them. From germline, CDR1 is MGHRA and CDR2 YSYEKL. The CDR3 here is CASSQVGAEAFF. The CDR3 region has the DNA TGCGCCAGCAGCCAAGTTGGCGCTGAAGCTTTCTTT.

The V gene is TRBV4-3, the J gene TRBJ2-7, with D tentatively TRBD2 (5 bases). The V and J ends lost 4 bases and 7 bases respectively, with 14 bases between them. The CDR3 totals 13 residues. Germline V gives CDR1 LGHNA, CDR2 YSLEER. CDR3 protein: CASSPARGREQYF. The CDR3 region has the DNA TGCGCCAGCAGCCCAGCCCGAGGGCGGGAGCAGTACTTC.

As to this clone: Other nucleotide sequences from this sample produce the same CDR3. The rearrangement joins TRBV10-2 to TRBJ2-7; TRBD2 is a possible D gene (5 bases). The V and J ends lost 6 bases and 3 bases respectively, with 9 bases between them. Germline V CDR1 and CDR2: WSHSY, SAAADI. This CDR3 contains 12 residues. CDR3 region: CASSGLSYEQYF. The CDR3 DNA sequence: TGCGCCAGCAGCGGACTGAGCTACGAGCAGTACTTC.

This chain links TRBV25-1 with TRBJ2-7; D may be TRBD2 (5 bases). V was trimmed by 2 bases and J by 1 base, leaving 18 bases between them. Looked up from germline, CDR1 is MGHDK and CDR2 is SYGVNS. The CDR3 is 17 residues long. The CDR3 nucleotides are TGTGCCAGCAGTGAAGACGGGCGGCCTAGCTATTCCTACGAGCAGTACTTC. Its protein product is CASSEDGRPSYSYEQYF.

The CDR3 DNA follows: TGTGCCAGCAGTCCCATGGAAACCAGTACCTACGAGCAGTACTTC. Amino acids: CASSPMETSTYEQYF. The V call is TRBV28, the J call TRBJ2-7; D is unclear. The CDR3 consists of 15 residues. Germline V gene sequence: CDR1 MDHEN, CDR2 SYDVKM. Trimming stripped 5 bases from V and 2 bases from J, with 16 bases between.

The V and J genes are TRBV27 and TRBJ2-5, with 7 bases identical to TRBD2. V was pared by 7 bases and J by 4 bases, with 9 bases of the junction left unmatched. The CDR3 covers 14 residues. The V gene's germline CDR1 is MNHEY and CDR2 SMNVEV (reference sequence). The CDR3 nucleotides are TGTGCCAGCACCGCTAGCGGCCCTCCAGAGACCCAGTACTTC. Amino acid sequence: CASTASGPPETQYF.

This clone has a single count. The chain combines TRBV19 with TRBJ2-1, with TRBD2 matching 8 bases. CDR1 and CDR2 (germline): LNHDA, SQIVND (reference sequence). V shed 3 bases and J 0 bases; nucleotides not matched to a gene: 7. The length of the CDR3 is 17 residues. CDR3 in DNA: TGTGCCAGTAGTATTACTAGCGGACACAGCTCCTACAATGAGCAGTTCTTC. Its translation is CASSITSGHSSYNEQFF.

The sample holds a few counts of this clone. Other nucleotide sequences in the sample specify the same CDR3. This sequence joins TRBV5-4 and TRBJ2-7, with D unresolved. Germline lookup yields CDR1 SGHNT and CDR2 YYREEE (reference sequence). The CDR3 totals 12 residues. V gave up 0 bases and J gave up 2 bases, with 3 bases separating them. The CDR3 DNA is TGTGCCAGCAGCTTGGGGACCTACGAGCAGTACTTC. Residues: CASSLGTYEQYF.

The chain is built from TRBV21-1 and TRBJ1-2. TRBV21-1 is deemed a pseudogene. This CDR3 is 19 amino acids long. CDR3 in amino acids: CASSHMVMAGRGDPYGYTF. The CDR3 nucleotides are TGTGCCAGCAGCCACATGGTCATGGCAGGGAGAGGGGATCCCTATGGCTACACCTTC.

This clone was seen just once. At the DNA level, this CDR3 is encoded by other sequences in the same sample as well. The J gene is TRBJ2-7, the V gene TRBV10-1; D uncertain. CDR3 size: 12 residues. Germline CDR1 reads WNHNN; CDR2 reads SYGVQD (reference sequence). The V end was cut by 8 bases, the J end by 0 bases, with 8 bases between. Here the CDR3 reads CASSESSYEQYF. CDR3 DNA: TGCGCCAGCTCAGAAAGCTCCTACGAGCAGTACTTC.

This chain uses TRBV29-1 with TRBJ2-7; maybe TRBD2 (5 bases). CDR3 size: 13 residues. In germline, CDR1 is SQVTM, CDR2 ANQGSEA. With 7 bases removed from V and 2 bases from J, the gap between germline ends came to 15 bases. The DNA of the CDR3 is TGCAGCGGCGTACTAGAGCTCACCTACGAGCAGTACTTC. This sequence encodes CSGVLELTYEQYF.

This clone was counted once. V is TRBV27 and J is TRBJ2-4, with D possibly matching TRBD1 (6 bases). Trimming took 6 bases from V and 0 from J, leaving 15 bases between them. CDR1 MNHEY and CDR2 SMNVEV come from the germline V gene (reference sequence). The CDR3 consists of 16 residues. The DNA for the CDR3 is TGTGCCAGCAGACACGGACAGAGTTTAGCCAAAAACATTCAGTACTTC. Translated, it gives CASRHGQSLAKNIQYF.

The CDR3 region has the DNA TGTGCCAGCAGTCAAACCGGGACAGGCAGGACTGAAGCTTTCTTT. Translating gives CASSQTGTGRTEAFF. The V and J genes are TRBV25-1 and TRBJ1-1, with TRBD1 matching 8 bases. V lost 5 bases and J lost 5; bases outside the gene matches: 10. CDR1 and CDR2 (germline): MGHDK, SYGVNS. The CDR3 has 15 residues.

This chain links TRBV10-3 with TRBJ1-1; D is uncertain. Trimming left V 0 bases short and J 3 bases short, with 11 bases between. This CDR3 has 15 residues. Germline V lookup: CDR1 ENHRY, CDR2 SYGVKD. The CDR3 coding sequence is TGTGCCATCAGTGAGTCGCTAGGGTGGGACACTGAAGCTTTCTTT. This encodes CAISESLGWDTEAFF.

The table lists this clone with a few counts. The chain links TRBV29-1 to TRBJ2-1; 10 nucleotides line up with TRBD2. The CDR3 length is 15 residues. The V gene's germline CDR1 is SQVTM and CDR2 ANQGSEA. Trimming cost V 0 bases and J 7 bases; bases outside gene matches: 6. CDR3: CSVEEEAGGRNEQFF. CDR3 nucleotide sequence: TGCAGCGTTGAAGAGGAAGCGGGAGGGCGAAATGAGCAGTTCTTC.

V is TRBV28 and J is TRBJ2-7; perhaps TRBD2 as D (5 bases). Germline assignment: CDR1 MDHEN and CDR2 SYDVKM. Trimming left V 5 bases short and J 0 bases short, with 14 bases between. The CDR3 loop spans 15 amino acids. CDR3 protein: CASSPVASSSYEQYF. Here the CDR3 DNA reads TGTGCCAGCAGTCCGGTAGCGAGTAGCTCCTACGAGCAGTACTTC.

This chain joins TRBV18 and TRBJ2-1, with 7 bases matching TRBD1. Germline values: CDR1 KGHSH, CDR2 LQKENI. This CDR3 region has 16 residues. The J segment lost 1 base and the V segment lost 1 base, leaving 4 bases of the junction unmatched. CDR3 loop: CASSPRTGDSYNEQFF. CDR3 DNA sequence: TGTGCCAGCTCACCACGAACAGGGGATTCCTACAATGAGCAGTTCTTC.

The chain combines TRBV15 with TRBJ2-7; 13 bases align to TRBD2. Trimming removed 6 bases from V and 0 bases from J; junction bases left unmatched: 17. Germline values: CDR1 LNHNV, CDR2 YYDKDF (reference sequence). The CDR3 is 20 amino acids. The CDR3 region has the DNA TGTGCCACCAGTCGGAAAAGGGGACTAGCGGGAAAACCGAGCTCCTACGAGCAGTACTTC. Amino acids: CATSRKRGLAGKPSSYEQYF.

The V call is TRBV4-3, the J call TRBJ2-3, with 8 bases aligning to TRBD1. V was clipped by 4 bases and J by 0 bases; unmatched bases: 12. Germline V CDR1 and CDR2: LGHNA, YSLEER. The CDR3 contains 18 residues. The CDR3 DNA is TGCGCCAGCAGCCGCAATGGACAGGGCACACCTAGCACAGATACGCAGTATTTT. Translation gives CASSRNGQGTPSTDTQYF.

The V gene is TRBV11-2, the J gene TRBJ1-4, with D uncertain. CDR1 and CDR2 (germline): SGHAT, FQNNGV. Trimming shortened V by 7 bases and J by 0 bases, and 9 bases separated the two germline ends. The CDR3 totals 14 residues. The CDR3 is CASTSVATNEKLFF. The CDR3 nucleotides read TGTGCCAGCACTTCGGTGGCAACTAATGAAAAACTGTTTTTT.

The chain uses TRBV5-4 and TRBJ2-7, with 11 bases lining up with TRBD2. This CDR3 contains 14 residues. Per the germline V gene, CDR1 is SGHNT and CDR2 is YYREEE (reference sequence). J was trimmed by 2 bases and V by 5 bases; bases with no gene match: 3. The CDR3 bases are TGTGCCAGCAGTACGGGACTAGCGGCCTACGAGCAGTACTTC. Protein product: CASSTGLAAYEQYF.

V is TRBV9 and J is TRBJ2-3; D ambiguous. The ends were cut back, 3 bases at V and 0 bases at J, with 2 bases in the middle. The V gene's germline CDR1 is SGDLS and CDR2 YYNGEE. CDR3 length equals 12 residues. The CDR3, as DNA: TGTGCCAGCAGCGAAAGCACAGATACGCAGTATTTT. This sequence encodes CASSESTDTQYF. Variable domain in full (rest from reference TRBV9 and TRBJ2-3): DSGVTQTPKHLITATGQRVTLRCSPRSGDLSVYWYQQSLDQGLQFLIQYYNGEERAKGNILERFSAQQFPDLHSELNLSSLELGDSALYFCASSESTDTQYFGPGTRLTVL.

This chain links TRBV28 with TRBJ2-2, with D possibly matching TRBD2 (6 bases). This CDR3 has 13 residues. Germline values: CDR1 MDHEN, CDR2 SYDVKM. V lost 3 bases and J lost 6, with 8 bases in between. CDR3: CASSFSSAGELFF. The CDR3 nucleotides are TGTGCCAGCAGTTTTTCTAGCGCCGGGGAGCTGTTTTTT.

The V and J genes are TRBV28 and TRBJ2-1, with 7 positions matching TRBD2. The CDR3 consists of 15 residues. V was pared by 2 bases and J by 2 bases, with 3 bases of the junction left unmatched. The germline V gene has CDR1 MDHEN and CDR2 SYDVKM. CDR3 sequence reads: CASSLTGGAYNEQFF. Here the CDR3 DNA reads TGTGCCAGCAGTTTAACGGGAGGAGCCTACAATGAGCAGTTCTTC.

V gene TRBV5-1 combines with J gene TRBJ2-7; 8 bases are shared with TRBD2. The CDR3 consists of 18 residues. V was clipped by 5 bases and J by 4 bases; unmatched bases: 20. Germline lookup yields CDR1 SGHRS and CDR2 YFSETQ. The CDR3, as DNA: TGCGCCAGCAGTCCCCGGGCCGGGACTAGTAGAGGGGTTTACGAGCAGTACTTC. It yields the protein CASSPRAGTSRGVYEQYF.